One and the same sample provided the 7 T cell receptor beta chains below, sequenced in a study of T cell repertoires in aging, cancer and after chemotherapy (dated by TCRdb to about 2019). Sequencing was performed on an Illumina MiSeq. Rearranged TRB sequences spanning V, D and J segments were amplified in a multiplex touch-down PCR with a mixed TRB-A/B primer pool. In-frame beta chains were kept once TCRdb had trimmed the public reads at Q25 with fastp and called clones with MiXCR. CDR3 protein duplicates are merged, each entry listing the most common genes and DNA. The sample contains under 4,000 distinct CDR3 sequences, about 20% of them found a single time. The ten most abundant clones make up under 25% of the sample. TCR beta rearrangements were amplified from genomic DNA isolated from peripheral blood, not from sorted cells or RNA. Sequenced material: blood. These receptor sequences come from a human donor with a blood cancer.

A few counts support this clonotype. This sequence joins TRBV18 and TRBJ1-1; D remains unclear. Germline CDR1 KGHSH, CDR2 LQKENI. The CDR3 totals 16 residues. V was pared by 3 bases and J by 3 bases, with 17 bases between. The CDR3 DNA follows: TGTGCCAGCTCACCTACGACCGTCCGGGGAGACACTGAAGCTTTCTTT. Protein: CASSPTTVRGDTEAFF.

This clonotype is medium-sized. The chain employs TRBV5-5 and TRBJ2-7, with 7 bases lining up with TRBD1. V lost 2 bases, J lost 6 bases, and 8 bases stayed unmatched. This CDR3 spans 14 amino acids. The germline gives CDR1 SGHKS, CDR2 YYEKEE (reference sequence). The CDR3 region has the DNA TGTGCCAGCAGCTTCCTAACAGGGGCGGGCGAGCAGTACTTC. It encodes CASSFLTGAGEQYF.

The rearrangement uses TRBV20-1 and TRBJ1-1; D call uncertain. Germline CDR1 is DFQATT and CDR2 is SNEGSKA (reference sequence). This CDR3 comprises 12 residues. V was trimmed by 5 bases and J by 11 bases, leaving 18 bases between them. CDR3 amino acids: CSALEGGLVAFF. The CDR3 region has the DNA TGCAGTGCTTTAGAGGGCGGTCTGGTCGCTTTCTTT.

The chain joins TRBV14 to TRBJ2-7; no reliable D call. There are 14 residues in the CDR3. From germline, CDR1 is SGHDN and CDR2 FVKESK. Trimming shortened V by 4 bases and J by 2 bases, and 12 bases separated the two germline ends. The CDR3 is CASSPRARPYEQYF. The CDR3 DNA reads as TGTGCCAGCAGCCCTCGGGCCCGACCCTACGAGCAGTACTTC.

The chain joins TRBV11-3 to TRBJ2-3; the D is unclear. V was trimmed by 3 bases and J by 0 bases, leaving 10 bases between them. This CDR3 contains 15 residues. Germline V lookup: CDR1 SGHNT, CDR2 YENEEA. The CDR3 DNA reads TGTGCCAGCAGCTTCTCCGTTCCTAGCACAGATACGCAGTATTTT. It encodes CASSFSVPSTDTQYF. The variable domain in full, completed from reference TRBV11-3 and TRBJ2-3, reads EAGVVQSPRYKIIEKKQPVAFWCNPISGHNTLYWYLQNLGQGPELLIRYENEEAVDDSQLPKDRFSAERLKGVDSTLKIQPAELGDSAVYLCASSFSVPSTDTQYFGPGTRLTVL.

By share, this clonotype ranks as medium-sized. The V gene is TRBV6-1, the J gene TRBJ2-7; weak D call: TRBD1 (6 bases). Trimming removed 4 bases from V and 3 bases from J, with 16 bases in between. The CDR3 loop spans 15 amino acids. Germline V gene sequence: CDR1 MNHNS, CDR2 SASEGT. The CDR3 loop is CASSGGTTIGYEQYF. CDR3 sequence (DNA): TGTGCCAGCAGTGGGGGGACAACGATAGGCTACGAGCAGTACTTC.

The CDR3 region is CASSFDRAENQPQHF. The CDR3 DNA follows: TGTGCCAGCAGCTTTGACAGGGCGGAAAATCAGCCCCAGCATTTT. This chain connects TRBV7-2 to TRBJ1-5; 7 nucleotides line up with TRBD1. The germline V gene has CDR1 SGHTA and CDR2 FQGNSA. Trimming at V came to 3 bases and at J to 4 bases, leaving 6 bases not matched to a gene. The CDR3 sequence is 15 residues long.